The 5 T cell receptor beta chains below all came from one sample that was sequenced in a study of cytomegalovirus exposure and HLA in healthy donors. It was with 60 Vbeta and 13 Jbeta primers that the PCR ran. Profiled with immunoSEQ multiplex PCR; TCRdb holds only in-frame clones, not every one. This table holds over 100,000 clones, about 80% found once. The sequenced sample was PBMCs. These receptors were collected from a human donor in good health.

V is TRBV6-6 and J is TRBJ2-4; 8 bases align to TRBD1. The length of the CDR3 is 12 residues. In germline, CDR1 is MNHNY, CDR2 SVGAGI (reference sequence). With V trimmed by 2 bases and J by 12 bases, 3 bases remained unmatched. The CDR3 DNA reads TGTGCCAGCAGTTACGACAGGGGAACTCAGTACTTC. Protein sequence: CASSYDRGTQYF.

About this clone itself: One end of the junction is discordant with germline, which a read error may explain. This sequence joins TRBV7-9 and TRBJ1-4, with TRBD1 matching 9 bases. Germline assignment: CDR1 SEHNR and CDR2 FQNEAQ (reference sequence). The CDR3 loop spans 17 amino acids. CDR3 amino acids: CASSLATGGSTNEKLFF. The CDR3, as DNA: TGTGCCAGCAGCCTAGCGACAGGGGGATCCACTAATGAAAAACTGTTTTTT.

This clone has a handful of counts. The rearrangement links TRBV6-1 to TRBJ1-3, with a tentative D call TRBD1 (5 bases). V was shortened by 6 bases and J by 1 base, with 13 bases between the two germline ends. Germline V gene data show CDR1 as MNHNS and CDR2 as SASEGT. This CDR3 has 15 amino acids. CDR3 nucleotide sequence: TGTGCCAGCAGCCATCAAAGGGGATCTGGAAACACCATATATTTT. It translates to CASSHQRGSGNTIYF.

V gene TRBV19 combines with J gene TRBJ1-2; 7 bases line up with TRBD1. Germline assignment: CDR1 LNHDA and CDR2 SQIVND (reference sequence). CDR3 length: 15 residues. V gave up 4 bases and J gave up 0 bases; unmatched junction bases: 5. This CDR3 is CASSTTGATNYGYTF. For the CDR3, the DNA is TGTGCCAGTAGTACAACAGGGGCGACTAACTATGGCTACACCTTC.

The V and J genes are TRBV19 and TRBJ1-5; 8 nucleotides align to TRBD1. The CDR3 sequence is 15 residues long. The germline V gene encodes CDR1 LNHDA and CDR2 SQIVND (reference sequence). With V trimmed by 7 bases and J by 3 bases, 8 bases remained unmatched. The CDR3 sequence: CASIQTGANNQPQHF. Here the CDR3 DNA reads TGTGCCAGTATTCAGACAGGGGCTAACAATCAGCCCCAGCATTTT.